This TCR beta chain was captured in a study of blood T cell repertoires in COVID-19. Assay used: immunoSEQ multiplex PCR; TCRdb lists only in-frame clones, some missing. The sample includes roughly 310,000 clones, around nine tenths seen only once; the top ten take around a tenth. The sequenced sample was PBMCs or T cells enriched from blood (not recorded which). The receptor was derived from a woman aged 40-49 years who had recovered from COVID-19.

The CDR3 DNA is TGTGCCAGTAGTTCGGGGACAGCCACCTACGAGCAGTACTTC. It encodes CASSSGTATYEQYF. The V gene is TRBV19, the J gene TRBJ2-7, with 7 bases aligning to TRBD1. The CDR3 covers 14 residues. V was clipped by 5 bases and J by 2 bases; unmatched bases: 6. CDR1 LNHDA and CDR2 SQIVND come from the germline V gene (reference sequence). Looking up the rest from reference TRBV19 and TRBJ2-7 gives the full variable domain: DGGITQSPKYLFRKEGQNVTLSCEQNLNHDAMYWYRQDPGQGLRLIYYSQIVNDFQKGDIAEGYSVSREKKESFPLTVTSAQKNPTAFYLCASSSGTATYEQYFGPGTRLTVT.